The 18 T cell receptor beta chains in this list originate from one sample, sequenced in a study of spatial heterogeneity in lung cancer. TCRdb re-derived calls from the 5' RACE reads in MiXCR, one entry per CDR3 protein. In the table there are around 8,600 distinct CDR3 sequences, roughly 6.5% of which are singletons. Findings and limits, study-wide: For expanded intratumoral alpha and beta TCRs, counts tracked tumor mutation counts.

These receptors have no identified antigens. Stated time point: sample taken at primary tumor resection. The sequencing here drew on lung tumor tissue, taken at surgery. These receptor sequences come from a female donor with early-stage non-small cell lung cancer.

About this clonotype itself: Since it is a stray read in a library aimed at alpha chains, this beta chain has a size that is not meaningful. The CDR3 loop is CASSGTSGSYEQYF. DNA of the CDR3: TGTGCCAGCAGTGGGACTAGCGGATCCTACGAGCAGTACTTC. The rearrangement links TRBV12-3 or TRBV12-4 to TRBJ2-7; 11 nucleotides align to TRBD2. The ends lost 5 bases at V and 1 base at J; junction bases unmatched: 1. The CDR3 length is 14 residues.

This clonotype was seen at least ten times. With the library built for alpha chains, this beta chain is off target and its frequency is not meaningful. J is TRBJ1-1 and V is TRBV29-1, with TRBD1 identical over 10 bases. The CDR3 loop spans 12 amino acids. Germline values: CDR1 SQVTM, CDR2 ANQGSEA. The V segment lost 2 bases and the J segment 11 bases; nucleotides outside the gene matches: 5. CDR3 residues: CSVERDRGEAFF. DNA for the CDR3: TGCAGCGTTGAAAGGGACAGGGGTGAGGCTTTCTTT.

This clonotype was observed a handful of times. This beta chain appears as a stray read in a library generated for alpha chains; its size is not informative. The chain combines TRBV6-2 or TRBV6-3 with TRBJ2-1; the match to TRBD2 covers 7 bases. Germline trimming cut 6 bases from V and 0 bases from J; bases unmatched to any gene: 2. The CDR3 spans 14 residues. CDR1 is MNHEY, CDR2 SVGEGT, per germline. The CDR3 DNA sequence: TGTGCCAGCAGGGCTAGCGGCTCCTACAATGAGCAGTTCTTC. Translation gives CASRASGSYNEQFF.

This clonotype was seen many times. The library was built for alpha chains, so this beta chain is an off-target read and its size means little. This rearrangement joins TRBV7-2 to TRBJ1-1, with 7 bases lining up with TRBD1. Germline V gene lookup returns CDR1 SGHTA and CDR2 FQGNSA. This CDR3 has 13 amino acids. J gave up 4 bases and V 8 bases, and 7 bases lay outside the gene matches. In DNA form, the CDR3 reads TGTGCCAGCCGCGGGGGGGACAGCACTGAAGCTTTCTTT. It specifies CASRGGDSTEAFF.

By its share, this clonotype is medium-sized. A library prepared for alpha chains yielded this beta chain as an off-target read; its size is of little meaning. The rearrangement uses TRBV5-1 and TRBJ1-1, with D unclear. CDR1 is SGHRS and CDR2 is YFSETQ in the germline V gene. V lost 1 base to trimming and J lost 0 bases, with 13 bases between them. This CDR3 has 16 residues. This CDR3 is CASSLWGTNMNTEAFF. Written as DNA, the CDR3 is TGCGCCAGCAGCTTGTGGGGAACGAACATGAACACTGAAGCTTTCTTT.

In its sample, this clonotype ranks as medium-sized (0.01 to 0.1%). With the library built for alpha chains, this beta chain is off target and its frequency is not meaningful. The chain recombines TRBV23-1 with TRBJ2-1, with D possibly matching TRBD2 (6 bases). TRBV23-1 carries the ORF label, with uncertain function. This CDR3 is built from 15 residues. Trimming took 3 bases from V and 2 from J, leaving 11 bases between them. CDR3 sequence (DNA): TGCGCCAGCAGTCATACTAGCAGTCCCTACAATGAGCAGTTCTTC. This gives the protein CASSHTSSPYNEQFF.

This clonotype is medium-sized in the sample. This beta chain turned up in a library designed for alpha chains; as an off-target read, its abundance says little. The chain uses TRBV6-5 and TRBJ2-1; 7 positions match TRBD2. Trimming cost V 3 bases and J 4 bases; bases outside gene matches: 6. The germline gives CDR1 MNHEY, CDR2 SVGAGI. The CDR3 extends over 15 amino acids. CDR3 sequence reads: CASSYSGRTYNEQFF. DNA for the CDR3: TGTGCCAGCAGTTATTCCGGGAGGACTTACAATGAGCAGTTCTTC.

This clonotype was seen repeatedly, ten times or more. This beta chain is a stray sequence in a library constructed for alpha chains; its clone size is not meaningful. The CDR3 DNA follows: TGTGCCAGCAGAAAGGGACTTAACACCGGGGAGCTGTTTTTT. Amino acids: CASRKGLNTGELFF. The chain is built from TRBV7-3 and TRBJ2-2; perhaps TRBD2 as D (6 bases). The V gene lost 6 bases and the J gene lost 2 bases, with 10 bases spanning the gap. The CDR3 runs 14 residues. CDR1 SGHTA and CDR2 FQGTGA come from the germline V gene.

This clonotype is classed as medium-sized. The size of this beta chain means little, since it is a stray read in a library made for alpha chains. This chain uses TRBV29-1 with TRBJ2-5, with D tentatively TRBD2 (5 bases). The CDR3 is 12 residues long. Trimming removed 3 bases at V and 1 base at J, with 6 bases between. CDR1 SQVTM and CDR2 ANQGSEA come from the germline V gene. The CDR3 coding sequence is TGCAGCGTTGAGGGAGCCCAAGAGACCCAGTACTTC. Translation gives CSVEGAQETQYF.

About this clonotype: With the library built for alpha chains, this beta chain is off target and its frequency is not meaningful. This sequence joins TRBV3-1 and TRBJ2-5; the match to TRBD2 covers 12 bases. Germline V lookup: CDR1 LGHDT, CDR2 YNNKEL (reference sequence). This CDR3 is 16 amino acids long. With V trimmed by 7 bases and J by 2 bases, 8 bases remained unmatched. DNA of the CDR3: TGTGCCAGCACATTATTAGGACTAGCGGGACAAGAGACCCAGTACTTC. Translated: CASTLLGLAGQETQYF.

This clonotype was detected ten times or more. This beta chain represents an off-target read in a library built for alpha chains; its size is of limited meaning. This sequence joins TRBV19 and TRBJ2-1; 11 bases line up with TRBD2. Trimming cost V 6 bases and J 7 bases; bases outside gene matches: 5. There are 14 residues in the CDR3. CDR1 is LNHDA and CDR2 is SQIVND in the germline V gene (reference sequence). The DNA for the CDR3 is TGTGCCAGTAGACTAGCGGGAGAAAGGAATGAGCAGTTCTTC. It encodes CASRLAGERNEQFF.

This clonotype was observed at least ten times. Being off target in a library aimed at alpha chains, this beta chain has a size of little meaning. The chain uses TRBV6-1 and TRBJ2-1; 8 bases are a match to TRBD1. Unmatched junction bases numbered 6, after V lost 4 bases and J lost 7 bases. From germline, CDR1 is MNHNS and CDR2 SASEGT. There are 14 residues in the CDR3. CDR3 coding DNA: TGTGCCAGCAGTGTTCAGGGGGCTGTGAATGAGCAGTTCTTC. Amino acid sequence: CASSVQGAVNEQFF.

This clonotype is classed as medium-sized (0.01 to 0.1%). Germline and junction disagree at one end, which may indicate a read error. This beta chain is a stray sequence in a library constructed for alpha chains; its clone size is not meaningful. The chain carries TRBV25-1 and TRBJ1-4; D uncertain. CDR3 size: 16 residues. Germline-derived CDR1 and CDR2 are MGHDK and SYGVNS. The DNA of the CDR3 is TGTGCCAGCAGTGGGCCCGATCGGATAATTAATGAAAATCTGTTTTTT. Its protein is CASSGPDRIINENLFF.

This clonotype is medium-sized (0.01 to 0.1%) by share. The library was built for alpha chains, so this beta chain is an off-target read and its size means little. The chain has TRBV25-1 and TRBJ2-1; weak D call: TRBD2 (6 bases). Trimming cost V 3 bases and J 4 bases, with 10 bases left between them. CDR1 MGHDK and CDR2 SYGVNS come from the germline V gene. This CDR3 region has 14 residues. This chain's CDR3 is CASSDRDSYNEQFF. CDR3 nucleotides: TGTGCCAGCAGTGACCGGGACTCTTACAATGAGCAGTTCTTC.

This clonotype is judged medium-sized. This beta chain slipped into a library made for alpha chains as a stray read, so its size is not meaningful. V and J are TRBV11-1 and TRBJ2-5; D is undetermined. From germline, CDR1 is SGHAT and CDR2 FQDESV (reference sequence). V was trimmed by 6 bases and J by 4 bases, leaving 9 bases between them. This CDR3 is built from 12 residues. CDR3 sequence: CASRTSGETQYF. The CDR3 DNA follows: TGTGCCAGCAGAACAAGTGGAGAGACCCAGTACTTC.

This clonotype was picked up many times. Being off target in a library aimed at alpha chains, this beta chain has a size of little meaning. This chain uses TRBV18 with TRBJ2-2; 13 bases are a match to TRBD2. CDR3 length: 16 residues. Germline values: CDR1 KGHSH, CDR2 LQKENI. The J segment lost 7 bases and the V segment lost 3 bases, leaving 5 bases of the junction unmatched. CDR3 in amino acids: CASSPRTSGSGGELFF. The CDR3 DNA sequence: TGTGCCAGCTCACCTAGGACTAGCGGGAGTGGCGGGGAGCTGTTTTTT. The variable domain in full, with the rest retrieved from reference TRBV18 and TRBJ2-2, is NAGVMQNPRHLVRRRGQEARLRCSPMKGHSHVYWYRQLPEEGLKFMVYLQKENIIDESGMPKERFSAEFPKEGPSILRIQQVVRGDSAAYFCASSPRTSGSGGELFFGEGSRLTVL.

This clonotype is labeled medium-sized. This beta chain is a stray read from a library made for alpha chains; its abundance is not meaningful. The J gene is TRBJ2-3, the V gene TRBV10-2; TRBD2 agrees at 7 bases. CDR1 is WSHSY, CDR2 SAAADI, per germline. The J segment lost 11 bases and the V segment lost 6 bases, leaving 17 bases of the junction unmatched. This CDR3 contains 15 residues. The DNA for the CDR3 is TGCGCCAGCAGCAGGACTAGTCGGGGAGCGGGTGGGCAGTATTTT. Amino acid sequence: CASSRTSRGAGGQYF.

This clonotype was observed a handful of times. Found in a library prepared for alpha chains, this beta chain is an off-target read, and its abundance has little meaning. The chain recombines TRBV21-1 with TRBJ2-5. TRBV21-1 is annotated as a pseudogene. The CDR3 sequence is 13 residues long. The CDR3 DNA is TGTGCCAGCAGCATCTTTGACCAAGAGACCCAGTACTTC. Its translation is CASSIFDQETQYF.